These 6 T cell receptor beta chains originate from one sample sequenced in a study of cytomegalovirus exposure and HLA in healthy donors. Primers: 60 Vbeta forward and 13 Jbeta reverse. Here immunoSEQ multiplex PCR was the method, and the copy in TCRdb shows in-frame clones only, minus some. The repertoire holds 200,000 to 300,000 clones, with about 88% as singletons. Sequencing was done on a sample of PBMCs. The receptors come from a girl aged 2 to 9 in good health and CMV-seronegative.

J is TRBJ1-6 and V is TRBV29-1; 7 bases are shared with TRBD1. The trim removed 6 bases at V and 7 bases at J, leaving 6 bases unmatched. CDR1 and CDR2 from the germline V gene are SQVTM and ANQGSEA. The CDR3 contains 13 residues. In DNA form, the CDR3 reads TGCAGCGTCCGCGGGACAGCCAATTCACCCCTCCACTTT. Translated, it gives CSVRGTANSPLHF.

This chain connects TRBV7-9 to TRBJ1-3, with a weak D call TRBD1 (6 bases). The germline V gene has CDR1 SEHNR and CDR2 FQNEAQ (reference sequence). Between the trimmed V and J ends, which lost 5 bases and 4 bases, there was a span of 15 bases. The CDR3 consists of 15 residues. The CDR3 DNA is TGTGCCAGCAGCCTCCCAGGGGTCGCCGGAAACACCATATATTTT. It specifies CASSLPGVAGNTIYF.

V usage is TRBV9 and J usage is TRBJ1-1; tentatively, D is TRBD1 (5 bases). Trimming took 0 bases from V and 1 from J, leaving 13 bases between them. The CDR3 consists of 16 residues. Germline CDR1 and CDR2: SGDLS and YYNGEE. This CDR3 is CASSVAQTVPNTEAFF. The CDR3 DNA sequence: TGTGCCAGCAGCGTAGCTCAGACAGTTCCGAACACTGAAGCTTTCTTT.

As DNA, the CDR3 is TGTGCCAGCAGCTTAAACACAGGGGGGACCGGGGAGCTGTTTTTT. It codes for CASSLNTGGTGELFF. The J gene is TRBJ2-2, the V gene TRBV7-3; the match to TRBD1 covers 8 bases. The germline V gene has CDR1 SGHTA and CDR2 FQGTGA. This CDR3 has 15 amino acids. V was clipped by 1 base and J by 5 bases; unmatched bases: 3.

The chain uses TRBV9 and TRBJ2-5; the D gene is possibly TRBD2 (5 bases). Per germline, CDR1 SGDLS and CDR2 YYNGEE. V was clipped by 6 bases and J by 1 base, with 13 bases between them. The CDR3 has 14 residues. The CDR3, as DNA: TGTGCCAGCAACAGCGGAAGCAGCCAAGAGACCCAGTACTTC. This encodes CASNSGSSQETQYF.

The chain joins TRBV2 to TRBJ1-1; D gene uncertain. The CDR3 contains 12 residues. V was trimmed by 6 bases and J by 11 bases, leaving 16 bases between them. The germline V gene encodes CDR1 SNHLY and CDR2 FYNNEI. In DNA, the CDR3 is TGTGCCAGCAGACCCGAGGTCCTGAGGGCTTTCTTT. Translated, it gives CASRPEVLRAFF.